Described below is a single T cell receptor beta chain sequence and its context. What it binds is unknown. CDR3 length equals 14 residues. The V end was cut by 5 bases, the J end by 5 bases, with 15 bases between. Germline V gene sequence: CDR1 LGHDT, CDR2 YNNKEL (reference sequence). Through a sample-barcoded 5' primer and a J-beta primer mix, a second PCR was run for roughly 6 to 12 cycles. MiXCR, applied by TCRdb to the 5' RACE reads, yields one record per CDR3 protein. This sample has more than 450,000 distinct CDR3 sequences, with about 29% found just once. The entry originates in a study of blood T cells in healthy people across ages. Study-wide results and caveats: Diversity estimates drawn from one million T cells were deemed underestimates.

The sample also formed part of further work on T cells of mothers and their children. This second study says: The donor cohort consisted of three healthy Caucasian mothers and their six children. Maternal samples each gave over 8.5 million TCR beta CDR3 reads, and child samples a few million each. The overlap seen between related mothers and children slightly exceeded that of unrelated pairs, though not significantly.

This TCR was recovered from a boy younger than 10 in good health. The specimen sequenced was blood. The rearrangement uses TRBV3-1 and TRBJ1-1; no clear D. For the CDR3, the DNA is TGTGCCAGCAGCGCCCCACCTGGAGGTACTGAAGCTTTCTTT. Protein sequence: CASSAPPGGTEAFF.